The source of this TCR beta chain is a study of blood T cells in healthy people across ages. CDR3 length equals 15 residues. Trimming shortened V by 6 bases and J by 2 bases, and 17 bases separated the two germline ends. CDR1 SGHAT and CDR2 FQNNGV come from the germline V gene. A second roughly 7 to 11 cycle PCR used barcoded and J-beta primers. A template-switch adaptor that had 12 random nucleotides put a tag on each cDNA molecule. TCRdb re-called the 5' RACE reads through MiXCR, storing one row per CDR3 protein. The sample lists roughly 1.4 million distinct CDR3 sequences, approximately 59% seen once, with under 8.5% in the top ten.

What was sequenced was blood. V usage is TRBV11-2 and J usage is TRBJ2-7, with D maybe TRBD2 (5 bases). This receptor was identified in a man younger than 35 in good health. The CDR3 is CASSYYKGETYEQYF. The CDR3 nucleotides read TGTGCCAGCAGTTATTATAAGGGAGAAACCTACGAGCAGTACTTC.